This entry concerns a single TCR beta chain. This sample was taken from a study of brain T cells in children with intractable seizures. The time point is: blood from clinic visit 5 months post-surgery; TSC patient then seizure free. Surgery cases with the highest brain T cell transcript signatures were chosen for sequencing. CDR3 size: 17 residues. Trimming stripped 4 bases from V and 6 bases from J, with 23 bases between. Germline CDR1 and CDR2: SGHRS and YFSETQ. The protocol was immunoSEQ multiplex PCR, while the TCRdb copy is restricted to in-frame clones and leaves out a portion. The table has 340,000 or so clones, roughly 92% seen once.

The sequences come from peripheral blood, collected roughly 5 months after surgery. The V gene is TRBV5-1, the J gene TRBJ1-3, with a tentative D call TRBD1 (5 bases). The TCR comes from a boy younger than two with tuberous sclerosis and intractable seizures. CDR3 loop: CASSPGLGGHFVNTIYF. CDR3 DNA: TGCGCCAGCAGCCCGGGGCTGGGGGGTCATTTCGTAAACACCATATATTTT.